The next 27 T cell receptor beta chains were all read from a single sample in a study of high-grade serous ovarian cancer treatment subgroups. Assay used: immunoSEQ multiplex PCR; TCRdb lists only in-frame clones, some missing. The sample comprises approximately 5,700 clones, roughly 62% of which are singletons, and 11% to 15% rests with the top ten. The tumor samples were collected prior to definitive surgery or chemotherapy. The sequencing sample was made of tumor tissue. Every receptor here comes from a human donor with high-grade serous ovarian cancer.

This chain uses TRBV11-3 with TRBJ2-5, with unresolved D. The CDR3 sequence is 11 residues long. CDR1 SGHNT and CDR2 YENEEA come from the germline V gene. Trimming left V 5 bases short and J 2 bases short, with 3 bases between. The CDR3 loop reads CASSAQETQYF. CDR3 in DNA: TGTGCCAGCAGCGCACAAGAGACCCAGTACTTC.

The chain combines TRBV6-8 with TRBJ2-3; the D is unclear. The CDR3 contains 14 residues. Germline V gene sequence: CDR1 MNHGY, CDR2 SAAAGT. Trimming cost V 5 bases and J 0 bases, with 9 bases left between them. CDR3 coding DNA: TGTGCCAGCAGTCATCGGATTAGCACAGATACGCAGTATTTT. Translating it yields CASSHRISTDTQYF.

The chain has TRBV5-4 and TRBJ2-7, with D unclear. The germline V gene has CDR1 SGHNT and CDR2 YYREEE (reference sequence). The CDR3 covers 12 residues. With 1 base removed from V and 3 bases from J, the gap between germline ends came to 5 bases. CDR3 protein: CASSLNSYEQYF. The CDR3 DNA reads TGTGCCAGCAGCTTGAACAGCTACGAGCAGTACTTC.

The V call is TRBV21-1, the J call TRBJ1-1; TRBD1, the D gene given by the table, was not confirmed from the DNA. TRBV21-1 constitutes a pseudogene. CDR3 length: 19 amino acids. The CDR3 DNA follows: TGTGCCAGCAGCAAAGATGGCCAGGGGGCAGAAGGCGCCAACACTGAAGCTTTCTTT. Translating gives CASSKDGQGAEGANTEAFF.

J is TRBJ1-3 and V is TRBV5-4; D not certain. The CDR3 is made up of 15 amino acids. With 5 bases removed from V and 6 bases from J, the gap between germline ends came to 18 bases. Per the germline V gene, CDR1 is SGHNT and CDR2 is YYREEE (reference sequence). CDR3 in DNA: TGTGCCAGCAGTGTGGCGTCCAACGGGGTAAACACCATATATTTT. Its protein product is CASSVASNGVNTIYF.

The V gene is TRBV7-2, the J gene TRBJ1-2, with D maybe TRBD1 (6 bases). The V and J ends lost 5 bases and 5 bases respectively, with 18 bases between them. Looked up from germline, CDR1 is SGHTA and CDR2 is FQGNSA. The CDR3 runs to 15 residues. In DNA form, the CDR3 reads TGTGCCAGCAGCCCCAGGGACATCCTGGGATATGGCTACACCTTC. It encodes CASSPRDILGYGYTF.

The CDR3 coding sequence is TGCAGCGCCACGGACCAGGGTGTAGGGGAGACCCAGTACTTC. Translated, it gives CSATDQGVGETQYF. The V gene is TRBV29-1, the J gene TRBJ2-5, with a weak D call TRBD1 (5 bases). This CDR3 has 14 residues. The V gene's germline CDR1 is SQVTM and CDR2 ANQGSEA. Trimming cost V 7 bases and J 5 bases, with 20 bases left between them.

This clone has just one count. The CDR3 nucleotides are TGCAGCGCTAAGGGGCGCTTACAAGAGACCCAGTACTTC. Protein sequence: CSAKGRLQETQYF. The V gene is TRBV29-1, the J gene TRBJ2-5, with D possibly TRBD1 on 5 matching bases. This CDR3 spans 13 amino acids. The V gene lost 7 bases and the J gene lost 2 bases, with 14 bases spanning the gap. Germline values: CDR1 SQVTM, CDR2 ANQGSEA.

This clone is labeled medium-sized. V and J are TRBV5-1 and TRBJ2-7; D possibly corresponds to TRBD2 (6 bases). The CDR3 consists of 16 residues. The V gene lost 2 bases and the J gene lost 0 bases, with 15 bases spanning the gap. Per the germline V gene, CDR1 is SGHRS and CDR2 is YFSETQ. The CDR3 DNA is TGCGCCAGCAGCTTAGGGGCACAGGAGGGCTCCTACGAGCAGTACTTC. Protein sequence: CASSLGAQEGSYEQYF. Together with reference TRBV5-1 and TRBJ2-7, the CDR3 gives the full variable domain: KAGVTQTPRYLIKTRGQQVTLSCSPISGHRSVSWYQQTPGQGLQFLFEYFSETQRNKGNFPGRFSGRQFSNSRSEMNVSTLELGDSALYLCASSLGAQEGSYEQYFGPGTRLTVT.

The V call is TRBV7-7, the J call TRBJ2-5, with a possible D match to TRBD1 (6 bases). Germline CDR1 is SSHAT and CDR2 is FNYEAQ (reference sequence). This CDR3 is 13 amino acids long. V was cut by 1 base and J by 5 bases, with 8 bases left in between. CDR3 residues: CASSLVQGETQYF. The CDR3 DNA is TGTGCCAGCAGCTTAGTGCAGGGGGAGACCCAGTACTTC.

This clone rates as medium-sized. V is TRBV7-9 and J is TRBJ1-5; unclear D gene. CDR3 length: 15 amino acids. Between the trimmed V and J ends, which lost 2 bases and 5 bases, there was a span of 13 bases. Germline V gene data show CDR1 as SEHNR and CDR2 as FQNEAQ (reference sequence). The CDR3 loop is CASSLTSGGDQPQHF. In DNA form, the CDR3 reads TGTGCCAGCAGCTTAACGTCGGGTGGTGATCAGCCCCAGCATTTT.

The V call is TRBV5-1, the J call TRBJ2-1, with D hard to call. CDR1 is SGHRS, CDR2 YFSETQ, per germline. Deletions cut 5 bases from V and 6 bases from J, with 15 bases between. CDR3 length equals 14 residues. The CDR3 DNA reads TGCGCCAGCAGTCCGGAGATAATATCCAATGAGCAGTTCTTC. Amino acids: CASSPEIISNEQFF.

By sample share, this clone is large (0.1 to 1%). This chain's CDR3 is CASSLQGLGIETQYF. In DNA form, the CDR3 reads TGTGCCAGCAGCCTCCAGGGACTGGGTATAGAGACCCAGTACTTC. The gene calls are TRBV7-9 and TRBJ2-5; perhaps TRBD2 as D (6 bases). Germline CDR1 and CDR2: SEHNR and FQNEAQ (reference sequence). V lost 5 bases to trimming and J lost 4 bases, with 17 bases between them. This CDR3 is built from 15 residues.

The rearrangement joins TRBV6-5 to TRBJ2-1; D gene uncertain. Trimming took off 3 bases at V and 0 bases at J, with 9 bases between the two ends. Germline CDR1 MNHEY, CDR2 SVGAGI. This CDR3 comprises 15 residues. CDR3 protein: CASSYSESSYNEQFF. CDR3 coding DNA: TGTGCCAGCAGTTATTCCGAAAGCTCCTACAATGAGCAGTTCTTC.

The CDR3 DNA is TGTGCCAGTAGAACGACAGCCGCTAGCACAGATACGCAGTATTTT. The encoded protein is CASRTTAASTDTQYF. The J gene is TRBJ2-3, the V gene TRBV19, with D possibly matching TRBD1 (5 bases). There are 15 residues in the CDR3. The ends were cut back, 6 bases at V and 0 bases at J, with 13 bases in the middle. Looked up from germline, CDR1 is LNHDA and CDR2 is SQIVND (reference sequence).

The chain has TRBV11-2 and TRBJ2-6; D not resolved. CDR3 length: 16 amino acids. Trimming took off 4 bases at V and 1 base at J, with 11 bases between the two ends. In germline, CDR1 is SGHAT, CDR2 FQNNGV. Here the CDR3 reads CASSSSMVSGANVLTF. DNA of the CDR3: TGTGCCAGCAGCTCCTCTATGGTTTCTGGGGCCAACGTCCTGACTTTC.

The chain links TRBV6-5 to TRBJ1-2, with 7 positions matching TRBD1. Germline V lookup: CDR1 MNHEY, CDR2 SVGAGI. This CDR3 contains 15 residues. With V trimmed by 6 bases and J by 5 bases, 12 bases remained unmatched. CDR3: CASRIRLQGRYGYTF. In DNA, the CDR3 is TGTGCCAGCAGAATCCGCCTACAGGGGCGATATGGCTACACCTTC.

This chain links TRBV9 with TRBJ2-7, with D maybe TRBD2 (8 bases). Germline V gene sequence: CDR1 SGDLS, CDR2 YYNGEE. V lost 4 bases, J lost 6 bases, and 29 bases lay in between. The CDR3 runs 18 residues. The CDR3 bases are TGTGCCAGCAGCCCCGGGGGGGGAGCACGGGACAGCGCGCTCGAGCAGTACTTC. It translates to CASSPGGGARDSALEQYF. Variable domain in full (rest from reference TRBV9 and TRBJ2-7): DSGVTQTPKHLITATGQRVTLRCSPRSGDLSVYWYQQSLDQGLQFLIQYYNGEERAKGNILERFSAQQFPDLHSELNLSSLELGDSALYFCASSPGGGARDSALEQYFGPGTRLTVT.

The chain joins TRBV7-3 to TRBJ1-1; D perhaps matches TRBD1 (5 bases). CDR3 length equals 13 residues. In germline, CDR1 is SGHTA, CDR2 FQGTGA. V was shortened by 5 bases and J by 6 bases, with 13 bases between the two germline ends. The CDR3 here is CASSPSGRSEAFF. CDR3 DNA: TGTGCCAGCAGCCCCTCGGGACGTTCTGAAGCTTTCTTT.

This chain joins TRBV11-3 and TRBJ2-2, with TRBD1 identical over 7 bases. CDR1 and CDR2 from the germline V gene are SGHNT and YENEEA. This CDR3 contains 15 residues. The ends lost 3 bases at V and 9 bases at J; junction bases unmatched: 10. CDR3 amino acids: CASSFAGTENRELFF. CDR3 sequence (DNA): TGTGCCAGCAGCTTTGCCGGGACAGAGAACAGGGAGCTGTTTTTT. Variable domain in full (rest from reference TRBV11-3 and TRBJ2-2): EAGVVQSPRYKIIEKKQPVAFWCNPISGHNTLYWYLQNLGQGPELLIRYENEEAVDDSQLPKDRFSAERLKGVDSTLKIQPAELGDSAVYLCASSFAGTENRELFFGEGSRLTVL.

CDR3 in amino acids: CASSFSPTGSKQYF. In DNA, the CDR3 is TGTGCCAGCAGCTTCTCCCCTACAGGGAGTAAGCAGTATTTT. V is TRBV7-2 and J is TRBJ2-3; weak D call: TRBD1 (6 bases). The CDR3 is 14 amino acids. The V and J ends lost 3 bases and 11 bases respectively, with 18 bases between them. Germline CDR1 reads SGHTA; CDR2 reads FQGNSA.

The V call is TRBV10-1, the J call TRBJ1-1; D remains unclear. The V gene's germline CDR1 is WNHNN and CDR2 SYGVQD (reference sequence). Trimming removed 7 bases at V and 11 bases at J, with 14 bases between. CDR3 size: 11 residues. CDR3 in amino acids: CASTQEGRAFF. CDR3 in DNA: TGCGCCAGCACCCAGGAGGGAAGGGCTTTCTTT.

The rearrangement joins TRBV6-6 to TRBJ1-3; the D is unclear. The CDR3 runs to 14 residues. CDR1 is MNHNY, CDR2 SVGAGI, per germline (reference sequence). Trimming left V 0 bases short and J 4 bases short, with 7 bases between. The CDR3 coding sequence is TGTGCCAGCAGTTACTCGAGTAAGGGAAACACCATATATTTT. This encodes CASSYSSKGNTIYF.

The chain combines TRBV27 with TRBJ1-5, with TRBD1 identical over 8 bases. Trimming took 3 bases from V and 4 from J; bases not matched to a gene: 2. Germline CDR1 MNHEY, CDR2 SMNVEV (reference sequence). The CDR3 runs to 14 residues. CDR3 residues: CASSFRGPNQPQHF. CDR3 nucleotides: TGTGCCAGCAGTTTCAGGGGGCCTAATCAGCCCCAGCATTTT.

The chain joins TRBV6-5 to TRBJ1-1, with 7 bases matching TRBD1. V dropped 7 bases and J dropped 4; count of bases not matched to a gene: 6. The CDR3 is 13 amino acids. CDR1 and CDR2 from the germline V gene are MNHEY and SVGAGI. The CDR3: CASTRQGATEAFF. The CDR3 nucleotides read TGTGCCAGCACACGACAGGGAGCCACTGAAGCTTTCTTT.

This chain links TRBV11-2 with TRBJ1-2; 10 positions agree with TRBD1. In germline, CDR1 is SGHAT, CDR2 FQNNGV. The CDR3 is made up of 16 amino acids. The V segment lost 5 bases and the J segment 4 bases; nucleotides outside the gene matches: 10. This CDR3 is CASSPTGGARGYGYTF. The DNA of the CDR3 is TGTGCCAGCAGCCCGACAGGGGGCGCCCGGGGCTATGGCTACACCTTC.

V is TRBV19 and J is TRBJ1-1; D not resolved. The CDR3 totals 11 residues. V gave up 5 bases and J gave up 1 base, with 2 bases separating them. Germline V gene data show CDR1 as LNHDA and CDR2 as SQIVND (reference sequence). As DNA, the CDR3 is TGTGCCAGTAGTGGGAACACTGAAGCTTTCTTT. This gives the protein CASSGNTEAFF.